This note documents a single TCR beta chain sequence. V shed 0 bases, J shed 5 bases, and the junction held 5 bases outside the gene matches. CDR3 size: 15 residues. CDR1 is SGDLS and CDR2 is YYNGEE in the germline V gene. This entry is derived from a study of blood T cell repertoires in COVID-19. Study-level background: Samples taken during acute and convalescent COVID-19 were collected in the United States, Italy and Spain.

Per the study methods: Amplification of reference gene primers was used by the study to estimate nucleated cell counts. Assay: immunoSEQ multiplex PCR; the TCRdb copy retains only in-frame clones and omits some. V, J and clone size reflect that table, while D and trimming were determined from the DNA. The sample yields 120,000 to 150,000 clones, about 87% seen once. The V and J genes are TRBV9 and TRBJ1-5; 7 nucleotides align to TRBD1. Input material: PBMCs or T cells enriched from blood (not recorded which). The clonotype was recovered from a man aged 45-60 years in a cohort exposed to, infected with or recovered from COVID-19 (not recorded which). The chain's CDR3 is CASSVGSGGYQPQHF. CDR3 bases: TGTGCCAGCAGCGTAGGGTCAGGGGGTTATCAGCCCCAGCATTTT. Using reference TRBV9 and TRBJ1-5 for the parts outside the CDR3, the full variable domain is DSGVTQTPKHLITATGQRVTLRCSPRSGDLSVYWYQQSLDQGLQFLIQYYNGEERAKGNILERFSAQQFPDLHSELNLSSLELGDSALYFCASSVGSGGYQPQHFGDGTRLSIL.